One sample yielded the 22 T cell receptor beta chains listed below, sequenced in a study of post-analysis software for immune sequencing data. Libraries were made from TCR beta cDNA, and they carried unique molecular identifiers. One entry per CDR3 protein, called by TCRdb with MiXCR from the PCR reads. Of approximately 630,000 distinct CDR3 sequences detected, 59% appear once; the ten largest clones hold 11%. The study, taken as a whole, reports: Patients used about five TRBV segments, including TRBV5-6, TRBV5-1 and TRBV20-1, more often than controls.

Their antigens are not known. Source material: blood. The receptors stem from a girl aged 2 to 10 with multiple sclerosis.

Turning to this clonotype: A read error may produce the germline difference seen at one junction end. CDR3 region: CAGRLAGYNEQFF. The CDR3 coding sequence is TGCGCCGGCAGGCTAGCGGGCTACAATGAGCAGTTCTTC. The chain joins TRBV5-1 to TRBJ2-1; 8 positions agree with TRBD2. The CDR3 has 13 residues. Germline V gives CDR1 SGHRS, CDR2 YFSETQ.

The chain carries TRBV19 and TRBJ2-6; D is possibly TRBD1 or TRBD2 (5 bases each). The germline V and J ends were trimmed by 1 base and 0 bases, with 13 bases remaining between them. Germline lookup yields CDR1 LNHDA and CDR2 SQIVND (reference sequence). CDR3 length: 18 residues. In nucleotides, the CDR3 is TGTGCCAGTAGTATAGGAAAGGGACGGTTCTCTGGGGCCAACGTCCTGACTTTC. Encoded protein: CASSIGKGRFSGANVLTF.

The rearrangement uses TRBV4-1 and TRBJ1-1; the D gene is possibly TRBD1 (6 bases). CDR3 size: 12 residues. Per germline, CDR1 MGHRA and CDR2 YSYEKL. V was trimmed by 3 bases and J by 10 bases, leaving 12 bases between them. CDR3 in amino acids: CASSQGAGIAFF. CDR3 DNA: TGCGCCAGCAGCCAGGGGGCAGGGATAGCTTTCTTT.

As DNA, the CDR3 is TGTGCCAGCAGTCCTCCCGGACATACGGATGGCTACACCTTC. This gives the protein CASSPPGHTDGYTF. The chain has TRBV12-3 or TRBV12-4 and TRBJ1-2, with a weak D call TRBD1 (5 bases). Trimming pared 5 bases from V and 6 bases from J, leaving 16 bases between. The CDR3 is made up of 14 amino acids.

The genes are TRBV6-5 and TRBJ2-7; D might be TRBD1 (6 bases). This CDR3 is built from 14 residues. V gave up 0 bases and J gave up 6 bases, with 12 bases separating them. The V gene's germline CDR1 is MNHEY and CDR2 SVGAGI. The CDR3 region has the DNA TGTGCCAGCAGTTACTCCGGGCTAGGGGGCGAGCAGTACTTC. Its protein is CASSYSGLGGEQYF.

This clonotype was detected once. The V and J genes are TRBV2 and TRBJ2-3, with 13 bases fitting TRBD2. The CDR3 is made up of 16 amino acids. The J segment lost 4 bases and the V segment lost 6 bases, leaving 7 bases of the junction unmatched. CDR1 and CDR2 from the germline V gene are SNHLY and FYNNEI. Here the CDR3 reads CASRTGTSGISDTQYF. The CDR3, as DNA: TGTGCCAGCAGAACCGGGACTAGCGGGATATCAGATACGCAGTATTTT. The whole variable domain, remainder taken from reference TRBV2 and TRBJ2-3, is EPEVTQTPSHQVTQMGQEVILRCVPISNHLYFYWYRQILGQKVEFLVSFYNNEISEKSEIFDDQFSVERPDGSNFTLKIRSTKLEDSAMYFCASRTGTSGISDTQYFGPGTRLTVL.

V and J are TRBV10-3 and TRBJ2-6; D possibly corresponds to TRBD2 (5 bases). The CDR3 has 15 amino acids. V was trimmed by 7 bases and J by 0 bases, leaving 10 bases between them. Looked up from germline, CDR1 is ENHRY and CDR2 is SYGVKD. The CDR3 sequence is CAITPGNSGANVLTF. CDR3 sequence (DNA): TGTGCCATCACGCCGGGGAACTCTGGGGCCAACGTCCTGACTTTC.

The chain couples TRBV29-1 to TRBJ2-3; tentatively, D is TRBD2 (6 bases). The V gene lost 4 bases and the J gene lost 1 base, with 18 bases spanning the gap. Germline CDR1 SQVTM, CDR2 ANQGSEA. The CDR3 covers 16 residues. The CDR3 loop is CSVGGVDGTRTDTQYF. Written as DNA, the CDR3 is TGCAGCGTTGGGGGGGTAGATGGCACCCGCACAGATACGCAGTATTTT.

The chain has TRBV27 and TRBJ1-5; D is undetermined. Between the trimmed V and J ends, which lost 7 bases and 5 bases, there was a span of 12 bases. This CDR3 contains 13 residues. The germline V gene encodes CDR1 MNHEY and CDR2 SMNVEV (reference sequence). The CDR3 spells CASTAGLYQPQHF. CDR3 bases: TGTGCCAGCACCGCCGGACTTTATCAGCCCCAGCATTTT.

CDR3 nucleotides: TGTGCCAGCAGTTACCCAAAGTTACAAGAGACCCAGTACTTC. Its translation is CASSYPKLQETQYF. The chain couples TRBV6-2 or TRBV6-3 to TRBJ2-5; D gene uncertain. This CDR3 spans 14 amino acids. CDR1 is MNHEY and CDR2 is SVGEGT in the germline V gene. Trimming shortened V by 2 bases and J by 2 bases, and 9 bases separated the two germline ends.

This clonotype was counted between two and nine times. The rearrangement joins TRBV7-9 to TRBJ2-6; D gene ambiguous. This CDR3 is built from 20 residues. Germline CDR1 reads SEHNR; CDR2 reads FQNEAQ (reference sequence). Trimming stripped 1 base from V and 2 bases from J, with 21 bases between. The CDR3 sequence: CASSLGFRPSIGAGANVLTF. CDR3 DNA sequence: TGTGCCAGCAGCTTAGGCTTTCGGCCGTCGATTGGGGCTGGGGCCAACGTCCTGACTTTC.

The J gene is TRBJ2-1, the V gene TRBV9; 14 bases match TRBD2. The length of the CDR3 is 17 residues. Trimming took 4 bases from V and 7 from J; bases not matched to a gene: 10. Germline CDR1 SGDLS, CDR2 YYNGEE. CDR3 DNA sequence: TGTGCCAGCAGCCCGAGAGGGACTAGCGGGAGTGGAAATGAGCAGTTCTTC. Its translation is CASSPRGTSGSGNEQFF.

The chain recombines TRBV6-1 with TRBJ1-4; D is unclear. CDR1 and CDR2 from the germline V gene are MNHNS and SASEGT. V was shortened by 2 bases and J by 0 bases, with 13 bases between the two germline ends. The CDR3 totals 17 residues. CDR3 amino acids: CASSESSGLATNEKLFF. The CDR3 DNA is TGTGCCAGCAGTGAATCATCGGGTCTTGCAACTAATGAAAAACTGTTTTTT.

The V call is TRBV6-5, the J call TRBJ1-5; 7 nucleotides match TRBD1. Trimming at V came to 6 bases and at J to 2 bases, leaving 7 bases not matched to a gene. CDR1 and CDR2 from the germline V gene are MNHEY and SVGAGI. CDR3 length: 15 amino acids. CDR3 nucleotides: TGTGCCAGCAGGGGCACAGGGGAGGGCAATCAGCCCCAGCATTTT. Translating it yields CASRGTGEGNQPQHF.

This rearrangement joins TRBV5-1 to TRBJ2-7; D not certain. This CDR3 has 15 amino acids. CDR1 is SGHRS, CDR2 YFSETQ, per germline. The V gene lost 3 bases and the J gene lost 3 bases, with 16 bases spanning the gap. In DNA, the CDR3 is TGCGCCAGCAGCTGGACCGATGGCGGAAACTACGAGCAGTACTTC. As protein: CASSWTDGGNYEQYF. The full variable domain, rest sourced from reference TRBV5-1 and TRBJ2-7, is KAGVTQTPRYLIKTRGQQVTLSCSPISGHRSVSWYQQTPGQGLQFLFEYFSETQRNKGNFPGRFSGRQFSNSRSEMNVSTLELGDSALYLCASSWTDGGNYEQYFGPGTRLTVT.

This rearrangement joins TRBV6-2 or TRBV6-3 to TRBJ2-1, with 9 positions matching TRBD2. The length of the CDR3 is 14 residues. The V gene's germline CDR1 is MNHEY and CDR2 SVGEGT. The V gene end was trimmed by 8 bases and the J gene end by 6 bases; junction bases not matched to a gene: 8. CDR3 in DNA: TGTGCCAGCCGAGCTAGCGGGGTGAGCAATGAGCAGTTCTTC. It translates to CASRASGVSNEQFF.

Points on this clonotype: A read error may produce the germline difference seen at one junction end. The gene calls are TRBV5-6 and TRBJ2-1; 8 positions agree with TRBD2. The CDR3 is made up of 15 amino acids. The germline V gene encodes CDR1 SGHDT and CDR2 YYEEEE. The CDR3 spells CASRLEAGAVNEQFF. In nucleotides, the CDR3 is TGTGCCAGCAGATTGGAAGCGGGAGCCGTAAATGAGCAGTTCTTC.

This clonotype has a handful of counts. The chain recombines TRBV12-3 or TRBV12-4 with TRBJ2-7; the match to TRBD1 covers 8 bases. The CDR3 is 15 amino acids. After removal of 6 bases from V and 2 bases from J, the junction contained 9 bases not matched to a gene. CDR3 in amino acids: CASSPRQGNPYEQYF. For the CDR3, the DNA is TGTGCCAGCAGCCCCCGACAGGGGAACCCCTACGAGCAGTACTTC.

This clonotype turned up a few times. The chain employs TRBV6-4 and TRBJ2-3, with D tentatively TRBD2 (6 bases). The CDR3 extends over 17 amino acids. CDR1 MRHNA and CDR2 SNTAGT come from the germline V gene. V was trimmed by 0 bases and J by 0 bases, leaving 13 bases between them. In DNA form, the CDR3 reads TGTGCCAGCAGTGACTCGTCTCTAGCGTCAAGCACAGATACGCAGTATTTT. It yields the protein CASSDSSLASSTDTQYF.

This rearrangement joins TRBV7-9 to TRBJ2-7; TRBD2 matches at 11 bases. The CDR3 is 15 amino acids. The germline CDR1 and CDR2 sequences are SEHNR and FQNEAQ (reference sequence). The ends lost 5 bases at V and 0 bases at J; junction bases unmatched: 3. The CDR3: CASSQGLAVSYEQYF. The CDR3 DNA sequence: TGTGCCAGCAGCCAGGGACTAGCGGTCTCCTACGAGCAGTACTTC. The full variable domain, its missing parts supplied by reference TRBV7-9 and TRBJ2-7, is DTGVSQNPRHKITKRGQNVTFRCDPISEHNRLYWYRQTLGQGPEFLTYFQNEAQLEKSRLLSDRFSAERPKGSFSTLEIQRTEQGDSAMYLCASSQGLAVSYEQYFGPGTRLTVT.

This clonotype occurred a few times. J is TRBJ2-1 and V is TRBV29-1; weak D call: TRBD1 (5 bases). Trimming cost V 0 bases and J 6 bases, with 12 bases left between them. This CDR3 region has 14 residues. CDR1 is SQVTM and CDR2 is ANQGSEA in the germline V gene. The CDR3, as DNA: TGCAGCGTTGAAGATCCCTGGGGCGGCAATGAGCAGTTCTTC. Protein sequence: CSVEDPWGGNEQFF.

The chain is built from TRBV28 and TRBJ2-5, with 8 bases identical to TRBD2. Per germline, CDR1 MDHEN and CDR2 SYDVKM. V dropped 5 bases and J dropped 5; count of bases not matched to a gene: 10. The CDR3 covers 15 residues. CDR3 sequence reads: CASSAGGSGEETQYF. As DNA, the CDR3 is TGTGCCAGCAGTGCGGGGGGCAGCGGGGAGGAGACCCAGTACTTC.